These 13 T cell receptor beta chains share one sample of origin, sequenced in a study of graft-versus-host responses after intestinal transplantation. The table came from immunoSEQ multiplex PCR; TCRdb's copy has only in-frame clones and leaves some out. The sample includes some 77,000 clones, around 92% of them seen just once. The source was PBMCs, collected 98 days after intestinal transplantation. All receptors come from a human patient who received an intestinal transplant, so some T cells may come from the graft donor.

This CDR3 is CAGLGRGGEDGYTF. Here the CDR3 DNA reads TGTGCCGGGCTAGGGAGGGGGGGTGAGGATGGCTACACCTTC. This chain uses TRBV6-6 with TRBJ1-2; D is perhaps TRBD1 (6 bases). CDR1 and CDR2 (germline): MNHNY, SVGAGI (reference sequence). The CDR3 length is 14 residues. V lost 11 bases and J lost 6, with 22 bases in between.

The chain joins TRBV19 to TRBJ2-5; 7 bases map to TRBD1. The last part of the DNA fits TRBJ2-7 better; the J call may be wrong. CDR1 is LNHDA, CDR2 SQIVND, per germline (reference sequence). There are 14 residues in the CDR3. CDR3 nucleotides: TGTGCCAGTTCACAGACAGGGAGAAGCTACGAGCAGTACTTC. Translating gives CASSQTGRSYEQYF.

The chain links TRBV7-9 to TRBJ1-1; no clear D gene. The CDR3 runs 13 residues. V lost 5 bases, J lost 2 bases, and 9 bases lay in between. Germline V gene data show CDR1 as SEHNR and CDR2 as FQNEAQ (reference sequence). CDR3 in amino acids: CASSGPGNTEAFF. DNA of the CDR3: TGTGCCAGCAGCGGCCCGGGCAACACTGAAGCTTTCTTT.

The genes are TRBV5-6 and TRBJ2-7; 10 bases line up with TRBD1. The V gene's germline CDR1 is SGHDT and CDR2 YYEEEE. Unmatched junction bases numbered 5, after V lost 4 bases and J lost 4 bases. This CDR3 is built from 14 residues. In DNA, the CDR3 is TGTGCCAGCAGCGGGACAGGGGCGCGGTACGAGCAGTACTTC. Residues: CASSGTGARYEQYF.

This clone was seen a handful of times. This chain links TRBV7-6 with TRBJ2-7; 12 positions match TRBD2. Losses at the gene ends were 1 base for V and 6 bases for J; bases not matched to a gene: 1. There are 14 residues in the CDR3. CDR1 SGHVS and CDR2 FNYEAQ come from the germline V gene. The CDR3: CASSLGTSGTEQYF. The CDR3 DNA follows: TGTGCCAGCAGCTTAGGGACTAGCGGGACCGAGCAGTACTTC.

The chain joins TRBV6-6 to TRBJ2-5; D is ambiguous. V was pared by 0 bases and J by 4 bases, with 6 bases between. The CDR3 is made up of 13 amino acids. Per the germline V gene, CDR1 is MNHNY and CDR2 is SVGAGI (reference sequence). CDR3 coding DNA: TGTGCCAGCAGTTACTCTAGTTTAGAGACCCAGTACTTC. It translates to CASSYSSLETQYF.

V and J are TRBV7-9 and TRBJ2-5; 7 positions match TRBD1. Germline V gene lookup returns CDR1 SEHNR and CDR2 FQNEAQ (reference sequence). V dropped 6 bases and J dropped 1; count of bases not matched to a gene: 8. The CDR3 has 15 amino acids. The CDR3 reads CASRPGQASQETQYF. Here the CDR3 DNA reads TGTGCCAGCAGGCCAGGACAGGCCTCCCAAGAGACCCAGTACTTC.

V gene TRBV2 combines with J gene TRBJ1-1; tentative D call: TRBD1 (6 bases). The germline V and J ends were trimmed by 4 bases and 1 base, with 13 bases remaining between them. The CDR3 is made up of 15 amino acids. Germline V lookup: CDR1 SNHLY, CDR2 FYNNEI. For the CDR3, the DNA is TGTGCCAGCAGTGGAGCCTTGACAGGGAACACTGAAGCTTTCTTT. Its translation is CASSGALTGNTEAFF.

This chain uses TRBV18 with TRBJ2-6; unclear D gene. The CDR3 is made up of 17 amino acids. V gave up 4 bases and J gave up 0 bases, with 13 bases separating them. The germline V gene has CDR1 KGHSH and CDR2 LQKENI. The CDR3 bases are TGTGCCAGCTCACTGACCCTACTAAGCTCTGGGGCCAACGTCCTGACTTTC. This sequence encodes CASSLTLLSSGANVLTF. The whole variable domain, remainder taken from reference TRBV18 and TRBJ2-6, is NAGVMQNPRHLVRRRGQEARLRCSPMKGHSHVYWYRQLPEEGLKFMVYLQKENIIDESGMPKERFSAEFPKEGPSILRIQQVVRGDSAAYFCASSLTLLSSGANVLTFGAGSRLTVL.

This CDR3 reads CASSSYRGGGYEQYF. In DNA, the CDR3 is TGTGCCAGCAGCTCATACAGGGGCGGAGGTTACGAGCAGTACTTC. The chain links TRBV7-9 to TRBJ2-7, with 7 bases aligning to TRBD1. With 4 bases clipped from V and 4 bases from J, the junction kept 10 bases outside the gene matches. The CDR3 contains 15 residues. CDR1 and CDR2 (germline): SEHNR, FQNEAQ (reference sequence).

The V call is TRBV6-1, the J call TRBJ2-7, with 7 positions matching TRBD2. This CDR3 contains 14 residues. Trimming at V came to 7 bases and at J to 4 bases, leaving 10 bases not matched to a gene. From germline, CDR1 is MNHNS and CDR2 SASEGT. The CDR3: CASTGGAGRYEQYF. CDR3 bases: TGTGCCAGCACTGGCGGAGCGGGAAGGTACGAGCAGTACTTC.

This sequence joins TRBV30 and TRBJ2-1; 12 bases agree with TRBD2. The germline V gene encodes CDR1 GTSNPN and CDR2 SVGIG (reference sequence). The V and J ends lost 5 bases and 10 bases, in that order; junction bases with no gene match: 6. This CDR3 has 13 residues. The DNA of the CDR3 is TGTGCCTGGGGAACTAGCGGGAGGCAGGAGCAGTTCTTC. This encodes CAWGTSGRQEQFF.

The gene calls are TRBV11-3 and TRBJ1-2; 11 nucleotides agree with TRBD1. The CDR3 extends over 14 amino acids. Unmatched junction bases numbered 7, after V lost 7 bases and J lost 6 bases. Germline loops: CDR1 SGHNT, CDR2 YENEEA. The CDR3 reads CASIRRDRGDGYTF. CDR3 sequence (DNA): TGTGCCAGCATCCGAAGGGACAGGGGGGATGGCTACACCTTC.